The 31 T cell receptor beta chains below all came from one sample that was sequenced in a study of Ad26.COV2.S vaccination and SARS-CoV-2 variants. Treatment specified: about 20 received Ad26.COV2.S at low or high dose, single or two shots; several received placebo; per-sample allocation not given. Samples came from day 63 after the first vaccine or placebo injection. Profiled with immunoSEQ multiplex PCR; TCRdb holds only in-frame clones, not every one. Of 350,000 to 450,000 clones detected, more than 75% appear once; the ten largest clones hold roughly 3.3%. The sequencing here drew on peripheral blood, taken in a trial of Ad26.COV2.S vaccine versus placebo. The receptor source for this set is a person aged 18-65 years who received the Ad26.COV2.S COVID-19 vaccine or a placebo.

The rearrangement uses TRBV10-3 and TRBJ2-1, with D maybe TRBD1 (6 bases). Germline V gene data show CDR1 as ENHRY and CDR2 as SYGVKD. The CDR3 consists of 13 residues. V lost 2 bases to trimming and J lost 15 bases, with 17 bases between them. As DNA, the CDR3 is TGTGCCATCAGTGAGCCCCGGACAGTGAGTTCGTTCTTC. Protein: CAISEPRTVSSFF.

This clone has a single count. The V and J genes are TRBV5-1 and TRBJ2-5; 9 bases are a match to TRBD1. Germline V CDR1 and CDR2: SGHRS, YFSETQ. The ends lost 4 bases at V and 5 bases at J; junction bases unmatched: 9. The CDR3 length is 15 residues. CDR3 coding DNA: TGCGCCAGCAGCGGCGGACAGGGGTTTTCGGAGACCCAGTACTTC. It codes for CASSGGQGFSETQYF.

The V gene is TRBV10-3, the J gene TRBJ1-2; possible D gene TRBD1, 6 bases. The CDR3 covers 14 residues. V shed 6 bases and J shed 8 bases, with 19 bases lying between them. The germline gives CDR1 ENHRY, CDR2 SYGVKD. The CDR3 bases are TGTGCCATCAGACTGACAGCGACCCAGGGGGGCTACACCTTC. This translates into CAIRLTATQGGYTF.

V usage is TRBV9 and J usage is TRBJ2-1; possible D gene TRBD2, 5 bases. The CDR3 consists of 14 residues. Germline values: CDR1 SGDLS, CDR2 YYNGEE. V lost 0 bases, J lost 8 bases, and 12 bases lay in between. The DNA of the CDR3 is TGTGCCAGCAGCGTAGCCTCAGCGGTGGATGAGCAGTTCTTC. Translation: CASSVASAVDEQFF.

The chain links TRBV4-1 to TRBJ1-2, with a tentative D call TRBD1 (5 bases). Germline V gene data show CDR1 as MGHRA and CDR2 as YSYEKL. V lost 0 bases, J lost 4 bases, and 9 bases lay in between. This CDR3 contains 14 residues. CDR3 protein: CASSQDRGGYGYTF. The CDR3 DNA follows: TGCGCCAGCAGCCAAGATAGGGGAGGCTATGGCTACACCTTC.

This clone was seen a handful of times. CDR3 bases: TGTGCCAGCAGTACAACAGGGGCGAGGGGTGAAAAACTGTTTTTT. Protein sequence: CASSTTGARGEKLFF. The V and J genes are TRBV28 and TRBJ1-4, with TRBD1 matching 7 bases. Germline assignment: CDR1 MDHEN and CDR2 SYDVKM. Germline trimming cut 5 bases from V and 7 bases from J; bases unmatched to any gene: 10. The CDR3 contains 15 residues.

The count of this clone is one. Other nucleotide sequences in the sample specify the same CDR3. This rearrangement joins TRBV11-3 to TRBJ2-2; D might be TRBD2 (5 bases). V was trimmed by 5 bases and J by 8 bases, leaving 9 bases between them. Germline CDR1 and CDR2: SGHNT and YENEEA. The CDR3 runs 12 residues. In DNA form, the CDR3 reads TGTGCCAGCAGCCCTCGGGGAGGGGAGCTGTTTTTT. It translates to CASSPRGGELFF.

The chain couples TRBV11-2 to TRBJ1-6; D is unresolved. Germline CDR1 is SGHAT and CDR2 is FQNNGV. V shed 5 bases and J shed 7 bases, with 15 bases lying between them. CDR3 length: 15 amino acids. CDR3 in DNA: TGTGCCAGCAGCCGCCAAGCCCAATCAAATTCACCCCTCCACTTT. Amino acids: CASSRQAQSNSPLHF.

This rearrangement joins TRBV5-1 to TRBJ2-2; 8 nucleotides line up with TRBD1. After removal of 0 bases from V and 4 bases from J, the junction contained 2 bases not matched to a gene. The CDR3 totals 15 residues. Per the germline V gene, CDR1 is SGHRS and CDR2 is YFSETQ. The CDR3 region has the DNA TGCGCCAGCAGCTTGGGGACAGGGCGCACCGGGGAGCTGTTTTTT. Its protein product is CASSLGTGRTGELFF.

The V gene is TRBV3-1 (or the pseudogene TRBV3-2), the J gene TRBJ1-5, with D possibly matching TRBD1 (5 bases). V gave up 3 bases and J gave up 3 bases, with 9 bases separating them. The CDR3 covers 14 residues. Germline CDR1 is LGHDT and CDR2 is YNNKEL (reference sequence). The CDR3 protein is CASSQGQNNQPQHF. Written as DNA, the CDR3 is TGTGCCAGCAGCCAGGGGCAGAACAATCAGCCCCAGCATTTT.

The rearrangement joins TRBV7-9 to TRBJ1-1; 8 bases match TRBD1. Germline lookup yields CDR1 SEHNR and CDR2 FQNEAQ (reference sequence). Losses at the gene ends were 4 bases for V and 4 bases for J; bases not matched to a gene: 5. This CDR3 region has 14 residues. The CDR3 coding sequence is TGTGCCAGCAGCTGGACAGGGTTGGCCACTGAAGCTTTCTTT. This encodes CASSWTGLATEAFF.

The genes are TRBV6-5 and TRBJ2-5; 7 bases match TRBD1. Germline-derived CDR1 and CDR2 are MNHEY and SVGAGI. Unmatched junction bases numbered 11, after V lost 8 bases and J lost 2 bases. CDR3 length: 15 residues. CDR3 sequence reads: CASSTGSKEQETQYF. CDR3 coding DNA: TGTGCCAGCTCGACAGGGAGTAAAGAGCAAGAGACCCAGTACTTC.

The V and J genes are TRBV6-1 and TRBJ2-7; no definite D call. The V gene's germline CDR1 is MNHNS and CDR2 SASEGT. The CDR3 is 13 residues long. V was shortened by 3 bases and J by 3 bases, with 9 bases between the two germline ends. DNA of the CDR3: TGTGCCAGCAGTGAGGTCACAGACTACGAGCAGTACTTC. This codes for CASSEVTDYEQYF.

V usage is TRBV4-3 and J usage is TRBJ2-1; D is perhaps TRBD1 (9 bases). Trimming took 4 bases from V and 4 from J, leaving 17 bases between them. This CDR3 is built from 16 residues. Germline CDR1 is LGHNA and CDR2 is YSLEER. The CDR3 sequence is CASSRIAGQGYNEQFF. As DNA, the CDR3 is TGCGCCAGCAGCCGAATAGCGGGACAGGGTTACAATGAGCAGTTCTTC.

This clone has just one count. The chain links TRBV7-9 to TRBJ1-1, with D perhaps TRBD1 (6 bases). The germline CDR1 and CDR2 sequences are SEHNR and FQNEAQ (reference sequence). The V end was cut by 6 bases, the J end by 2 bases, with 10 bases between. This CDR3 has 13 residues. The CDR3 nucleotides read TGTGCCAGCAGTGAGGGGGTTAACACTGAAGCTTTCTTT. Translating gives CASSEGVNTEAFF.

As for this clone: At the DNA level, this CDR3 is encoded by other sequences in the same sample as well. This chain uses TRBV6-5 with TRBJ1-5; D might be TRBD1 (5 bases). V lost 2 bases and J lost 3, with 8 bases in between. CDR1 is MNHEY and CDR2 is SVGAGI in the germline V gene. This CDR3 is 14 amino acids long. CDR3 DNA sequence: TGTGCCAGCAGTTACGGGGGAGCCAATCAGCCCCAGCATTTT. Encoded protein: CASSYGGANQPQHF.

The CDR3 loop reads CASSGDNYNEQFF. CDR3 nucleotide sequence: TGTGCCAGCAGCGGGGACAACTACAATGAGCAGTTCTTC. The J gene is TRBJ2-1, the V gene TRBV5-4; tentatively, D is TRBD1 (6 bases). The germline V gene encodes CDR1 SGHNT and CDR2 YYREEE (reference sequence). The germline V and J ends were trimmed by 4 bases and 3 bases, with 8 bases remaining between them. CDR3 size: 13 residues. The full variable domain, its missing parts supplied by reference TRBV5-4 and TRBJ2-1, is ETGVTQSPTHLIKTRGQQVTLRCSSQSGHNTVSWYQQALGQGPQFIFQYYREEENGRGNFPPRFSGLQFPNYSSELNVNALELDDSALYLCASSGDNYNEQFFGPGTRLTVL.

This rearrangement joins TRBV11-2 to TRBJ2-1; 8 nucleotides align to TRBD2. Per the germline V gene, CDR1 is SGHAT and CDR2 is FQNNGV. Trimming at V came to 0 bases and at J to 3 bases, leaving 4 bases not matched to a gene. This CDR3 has 16 amino acids. CDR3 in DNA: TGTGCCAGCAGCTTAGAACTAGCGGTACTCTACAATGAGCAGTTCTTC. It is translated as CASSLELAVLYNEQFF. The full variable domain, with the rest looked up from reference TRBV11-2 and TRBJ2-1, is EAGVAQSPRYKIIEKRQSVAFWCNPISGHATLYWYQQILGQGPKLLIQFQNNGVVDDSQLPKDRFSAERLKGVDSTLKIQPAKLEDSAVYLCASSLELAVLYNEQFFGPGTRLTVL.

In its sample, this clone was seen once. The gene calls are TRBV28 and TRBJ2-7, with D hard to call. The V gene lost 5 bases and the J gene lost 3 bases, with 17 bases spanning the gap. Germline loops: CDR1 MDHEN, CDR2 SYDVKM. The CDR3 covers 15 residues. The CDR3 nucleotides read TGTGCCAGCAGTACCCATAAAAATAGTCTCTACGAGCAGTACTTC. This gives the protein CASSTHKNSLYEQYF.

This clone was counted once. The gene calls are TRBV7-2 and TRBJ1-5, with D perhaps TRBD1 (6 bases). This CDR3 is 15 amino acids long. Germline V gene data show CDR1 as SGHTA and CDR2 as FQGNSA. The ends were cut back, 3 bases at V and 6 bases at J, with 15 bases in the middle. This chain's CDR3 is CASSFSGTLSQPQHF. CDR3 DNA sequence: TGTGCCAGCAGCTTTTCCGGGACACTAAGTCAGCCCCAGCATTTT.

V is TRBV5-1 and J is TRBJ2-5; D ambiguous. Trimming took 0 bases from V and 4 from J, leaving 7 bases between them. The CDR3 consists of 13 residues. The germline V gene has CDR1 SGHRS and CDR2 YFSETQ. As DNA, the CDR3 is TGCGCCAGCAGCTTGGCCGACTTAGAGACCCAGTACTTC. Translated: CASSLADLETQYF.

In its sample, this clone was seen once. The chain has TRBV5-1 and TRBJ1-1; 7 nucleotides align to TRBD1. Germline assignment: CDR1 SGHRS and CDR2 YFSETQ. V lost 1 base and J lost 4; bases outside the gene matches: 4. This CDR3 region has 14 residues. The CDR3 protein is CASSLTGESTEAFF. The CDR3 nucleotides read TGCGCCAGCAGCTTGACAGGGGAGAGCACTGAAGCTTTCTTT. Full variable domain (outside the CDR3, taken from reference TRBV5-1 and TRBJ1-1): KAGVTQTPRYLIKTRGQQVTLSCSPISGHRSVSWYQQTPGQGLQFLFEYFSETQRNKGNFPGRFSGRQFSNSRSEMNVSTLELGDSALYLCASSLTGESTEAFFGQGTRLTVV.

This chain links TRBV5-4 with TRBJ2-7; 9 bases agree with TRBD1. CDR3 length: 15 residues. The V gene end was trimmed by 4 bases and the J gene end by 3 bases; junction bases not matched to a gene: 8. CDR1 and CDR2 from the germline V gene are SGHNT and YYREEE (reference sequence). This CDR3 is CASSGPGQGFYEQYF. The CDR3 region has the DNA TGTGCCAGCAGCGGACCGGGACAGGGCTTCTACGAGCAGTACTTC.

This clone showed up just once. The chain joins TRBV9 to TRBJ2-7; 10 bases match TRBD2. CDR3 size: 16 residues. The V and J ends lost 2 bases and 4 bases, in that order; junction bases with no gene match: 9. Germline values: CDR1 SGDLS, CDR2 YYNGEE. The CDR3 DNA is TGTGCCAGCAGCGTCAGACCAGCGGGAGGGCCGTACGAGCAGTACTTC. Amino acid sequence: CASSVRPAGGPYEQYF.

The genes are TRBV7-2 and TRBJ2-3; no definite D call. The CDR3 runs to 14 residues. Trimming cost V 4 bases and J 2 bases, with 10 bases left between them. CDR1 SGHTA and CDR2 FQGNSA come from the germline V gene. CDR3 in DNA: TGTGCCAGCAGCTCGCGGACCGCCACAGATACGCAGTATTTT. Residues: CASSSRTATDTQYF.

The chain uses TRBV18 and TRBJ1-3; tentative D call: TRBD1 (6 bases). The germline V and J ends were trimmed by 3 bases and 4 bases, with 7 bases remaining between them. The CDR3 loop spans 13 amino acids. The germline gives CDR1 KGHSH, CDR2 LQKENI. The CDR3 reads CASSPDRGNTIYF. The CDR3, as DNA: TGTGCCAGCTCACCCGACAGGGGAAACACCATATATTTT.

The chain carries TRBV13 and TRBJ2-1; 12 positions agree with TRBD2. Trimming cost V 4 bases and J 7 bases; bases outside gene matches: 8. The length of the CDR3 is 16 residues. Germline V gives CDR1 PRHDT, CDR2 FYEKMQ (reference sequence). CDR3 sequence reads: CASSSDTSGGRNEQFF. The CDR3 DNA follows: TGTGCCAGCAGCTCCGATACTAGCGGGGGGAGGAATGAGCAGTTCTTC.

This clone occurred once. V usage is TRBV27 and J usage is TRBJ1-1, with D tentatively TRBD1 (5 bases). This CDR3 is built from 15 residues. The germline V and J ends were trimmed by 2 bases and 3 bases, with 13 bases remaining between them. Looked up from germline, CDR1 is MNHEY and CDR2 is SMNVEV (reference sequence). In DNA, the CDR3 is TGTGCCAGCAGTTTAGGGGCAGGCTCTTACACTGAAGCTTTCTTT. Residues: CASSLGAGSYTEAFF.

The chain is built from TRBV10-1 and TRBJ2-1; possibly TRBD1 for D (6 bases). With 4 bases removed from V and 8 bases from J, the gap between germline ends came to 9 bases. The germline V gene has CDR1 WNHNN and CDR2 SYGVQD (reference sequence). The CDR3 runs 12 residues. CDR3 region: CASSGAGDEQFF. DNA for the CDR3: TGCGCCAGCAGTGGGGCAGGGGATGAGCAGTTCTTC.

The chain has TRBV28 and TRBJ1-5, with D uncertain. Trimming took off 8 bases at V and 2 bases at J, with 13 bases between the two ends. Germline assignment: CDR1 MDHEN and CDR2 SYDVKM. This CDR3 spans 14 amino acids. CDR3 sequence: CASLVGGGNQPQHF. CDR3 bases: TGTGCCAGCCTTGTTGGCGGTGGCAATCAGCCCCAGCATTTT.

CDR3 protein: CASSRDRTSYEQYF. Written as DNA, the CDR3 is TGTGCCAGCAGTCGGGACAGGACCTCCTACGAGCAGTACTTC. The V call is TRBV6-5, the J call TRBJ2-7, with 8 bases lining up with TRBD1. V dropped 5 bases and J dropped 0; count of bases not matched to a gene: 3. Germline-derived CDR1 and CDR2 are MNHEY and SVGAGI. The length of the CDR3 is 14 residues.